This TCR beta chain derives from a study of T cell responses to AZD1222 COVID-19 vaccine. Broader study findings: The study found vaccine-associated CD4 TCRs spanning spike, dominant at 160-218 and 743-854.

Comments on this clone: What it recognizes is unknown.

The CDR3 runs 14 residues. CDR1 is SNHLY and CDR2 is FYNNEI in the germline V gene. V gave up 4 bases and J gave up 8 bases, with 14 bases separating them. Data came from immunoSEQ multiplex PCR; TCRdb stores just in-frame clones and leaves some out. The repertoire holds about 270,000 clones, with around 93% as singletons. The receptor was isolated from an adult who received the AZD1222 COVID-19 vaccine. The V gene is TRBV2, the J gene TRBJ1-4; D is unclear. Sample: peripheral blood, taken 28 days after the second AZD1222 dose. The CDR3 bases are TGTGCCAGCAGTGTTCCCACAGAGGCGGAAAAACTGTTTTTT. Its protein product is CASSVPTEAEKLFF.